This TCR beta chain is drawn from a study of cytomegalovirus exposure and HLA in healthy donors. PCR amplification relied on 60 Vbeta primers (plus 13 Jbeta primers). TCRdb's copy holds only in-frame clones and misses some; the assay was immunoSEQ multiplex PCR. The sample records about 78,000 clones, about 81% being singletons. From germline, CDR1 is SGHKS and CDR2 YYEKEE (reference sequence). CDR3 length: 16 residues. V dropped 0 bases and J dropped 6; count of bases not matched to a gene: 12. Worth noting for this clone: The antigen remains undetermined.

Study-wide findings and caveats: Earlier analysis looked at TCR beta V segments, and most were productive about 87% or about 30% of the time.

This chain joins TRBV5-5 and TRBJ2-7, with 7 bases fitting TRBD1. The TCR comes from a woman between 45 and 65 years old in good health and CMV-seronegative. Sequencing was done on a sample of PBMCs. The CDR3 region is CASSLGSTGTVAEQYF. CDR3 sequence (DNA): TGTGCCAGCAGCTTGGGGTCGACAGGGACAGTGGCCGAGCAGTACTTC.